At least ten counts were recorded for the clone carrying this T cell receptor (beta chain). Its antigen remains unidentified. With 0 bases removed from V and 6 bases from J, the gap between germline ends came to 11 bases. The CDR3 contains 14 residues. In germline, CDR1 is SGHVS, CDR2 FQNEAQ. TCRdb reanalysed the reads using MiXCR and keeps one entry per CDR3 protein. This table holds about 500,000 distinct CDR3 sequences, roughly a third found once. This sample was included in a study of T cell repertoires in cytomegalovirus infection. Study-wide context: Recently identified HLA-C-restricted and well-studied HLA-B-restricted CMV epitopes were used. The public TCR beta signatures pointed to both CMV infection and matching HLA type. General study points: People with CMV and the relevant HLA were identified by cumulative public TCR beta family frequency. Ex vivo, HLA-C-restricted CMV-specific TCR beta clonotypes prevailed over the rest of the response.

This receptor was taken from a human donor in good health (CMV status not recorded). Some clones in this sample may be carry-over from other donors' samples. Sample: cultured PBMCs, taken from culture after CMV antigen stimulation. The rearrangement joins TRBV7-8 to TRBJ1-1; a weak D match, TRBD1 (6 bases). The CDR3 coding sequence is TGTGCCAGCAGCTTAGCGCGGGGGCGGGCTGAAGCTTTCTTT. As protein: CASSLARGRAEAFF.